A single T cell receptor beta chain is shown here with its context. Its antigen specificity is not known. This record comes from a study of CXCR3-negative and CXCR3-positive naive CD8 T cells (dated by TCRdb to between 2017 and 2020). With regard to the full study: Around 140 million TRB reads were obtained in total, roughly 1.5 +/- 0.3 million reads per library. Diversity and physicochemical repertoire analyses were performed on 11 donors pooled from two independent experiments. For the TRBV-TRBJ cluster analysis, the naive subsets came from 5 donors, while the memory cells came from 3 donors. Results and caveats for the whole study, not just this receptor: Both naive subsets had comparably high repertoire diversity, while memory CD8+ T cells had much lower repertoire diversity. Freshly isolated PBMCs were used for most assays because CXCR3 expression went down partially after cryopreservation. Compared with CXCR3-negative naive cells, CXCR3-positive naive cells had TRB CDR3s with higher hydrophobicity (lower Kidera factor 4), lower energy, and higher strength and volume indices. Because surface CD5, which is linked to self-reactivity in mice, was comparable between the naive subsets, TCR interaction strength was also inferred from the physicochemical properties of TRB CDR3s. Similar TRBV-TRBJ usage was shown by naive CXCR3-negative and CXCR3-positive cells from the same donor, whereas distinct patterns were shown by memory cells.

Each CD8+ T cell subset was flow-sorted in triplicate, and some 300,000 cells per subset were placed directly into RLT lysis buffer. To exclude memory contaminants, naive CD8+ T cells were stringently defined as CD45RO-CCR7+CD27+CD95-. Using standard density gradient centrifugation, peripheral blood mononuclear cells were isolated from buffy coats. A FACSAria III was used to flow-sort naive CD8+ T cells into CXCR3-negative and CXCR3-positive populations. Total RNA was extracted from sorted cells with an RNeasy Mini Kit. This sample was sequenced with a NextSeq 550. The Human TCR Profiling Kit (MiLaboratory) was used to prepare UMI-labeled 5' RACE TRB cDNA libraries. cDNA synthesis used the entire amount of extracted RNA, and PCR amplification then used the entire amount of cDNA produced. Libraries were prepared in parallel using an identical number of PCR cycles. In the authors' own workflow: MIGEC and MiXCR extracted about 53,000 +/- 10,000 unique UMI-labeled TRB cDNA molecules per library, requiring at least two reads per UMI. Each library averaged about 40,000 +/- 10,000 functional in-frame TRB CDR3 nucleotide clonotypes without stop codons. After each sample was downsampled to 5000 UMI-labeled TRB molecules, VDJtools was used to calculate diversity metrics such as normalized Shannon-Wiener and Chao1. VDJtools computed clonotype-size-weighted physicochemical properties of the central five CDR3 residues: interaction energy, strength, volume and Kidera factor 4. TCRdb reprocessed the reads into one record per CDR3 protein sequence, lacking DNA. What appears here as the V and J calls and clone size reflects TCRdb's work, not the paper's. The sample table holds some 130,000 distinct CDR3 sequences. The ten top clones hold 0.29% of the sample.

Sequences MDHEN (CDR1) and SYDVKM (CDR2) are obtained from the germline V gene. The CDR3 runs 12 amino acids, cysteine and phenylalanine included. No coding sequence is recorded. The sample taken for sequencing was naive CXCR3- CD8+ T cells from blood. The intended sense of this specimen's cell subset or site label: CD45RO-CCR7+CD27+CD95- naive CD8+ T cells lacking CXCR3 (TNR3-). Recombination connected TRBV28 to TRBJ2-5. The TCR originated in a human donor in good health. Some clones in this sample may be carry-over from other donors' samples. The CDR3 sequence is CASSSTTGTQYF.